The 6 T cell receptor beta chains listed next were all sequenced from one sample in a study of a mutant IDH1 vaccine in newly diagnosed glioma. Time point noted: week 5, during vaccination. A 20-mer mutant IDH1 peptide at 300 ug was injected subcutaneously with topical imiquimod. Their recognized antigens are unknown. Measured with immunoSEQ multiplex PCR; TCRdb has only the in-frame clones, and not every one. Of tens of thousands of clones detected, around four fifths appear once; the ten largest clones hold around 7%. Sequenced here: PBMCs, sampled from a glioma patient whose treatment included an IDH1 peptide vaccine. These receptors all come from a woman aged 50 to 60 with glioma.

This chain connects TRBV5-6 to TRBJ1-2, with TRBD1 matching 10 bases. J gave up 4 bases and V 0 bases, and 6 bases lay outside the gene matches. CDR1 SGHDT and CDR2 YYEEEE come from the germline V gene. The CDR3 covers 16 residues. The CDR3 is CASSLVRDRGLYGYTF. In nucleotides, the CDR3 is TGTGCCAGCAGCTTGGTCCGGGACAGGGGACTCTATGGCTACACCTTC.

The V call is TRBV5-1, the J call TRBJ2-3; D assignment may be TRBD1 or TRBD2 (5 bases each). V shed 4 bases and J shed 7 bases, with 16 bases lying between them. The V gene's germline CDR1 is SGHRS and CDR2 YFSETQ. CDR3 length: 14 amino acids. The CDR3 here is CASSSTPGTHTQYF. CDR3 DNA sequence: TGCGCCAGCAGCAGCACACCCGGGACCCATACGCAGTATTTT.

The chain links TRBV6-5 to TRBJ1-1, with D possibly matching TRBD1 (5 bases). CDR3 length equals 12 residues. CDR1 is MNHEY, CDR2 SVGAGI, per germline. Deletions cut 3 bases from V and 9 bases from J, with 11 bases between. The CDR3 DNA follows: TGTGCCAGCAGTTATAATAGGGGTCAAGCTTTCTTT. This translates into CASSYNRGQAFF.

This chain joins TRBV2 and TRBJ2-2; no definite D call. Germline V gene data show CDR1 as SNHLY and CDR2 as FYNNEI. This CDR3 spans 13 amino acids. Trimming left V 7 bases short and J 2 bases short, with 8 bases between. Written as DNA, the CDR3 is TGTGCCAGCACAGTAGCTAACACCGGGGAGCTGTTTTTT. Translation gives CASTVANTGELFF.

This clone was recorded a few times. The gene calls are TRBV2 and TRBJ1-1; D unresolved. The CDR3 totals 14 residues. The V end lost 3 bases, the J end lost 4 bases, and 12 bases lay between the germline ends. The V gene's germline CDR1 is SNHLY and CDR2 FYNNEI. The CDR3 DNA follows: TGTGCCAGCAGTGAGCACCCCTCGAGCACTGAAGCTTTCTTT. Translating gives CASSEHPSSTEAFF.

The rearrangement links TRBV5-6 to TRBJ1-2, with D hard to call. The V gene lost 4 bases and the J gene lost 8 bases, with 18 bases spanning the gap. The CDR3 extends over 14 amino acids. CDR1 SGHDT and CDR2 YYEEEE come from the germline V gene. The DNA of the CDR3 is TGTGCCAGCAGCCCGGGGAGGTGGCGTACCGGCTACACCTTC. It encodes CASSPGRWRTGYTF.